These 13 T cell receptor beta chains came from one sample sequenced in a study of CD8 T cells in Susac syndrome. A quantity of about 0.5 to 1 ug RNA underwent reverse transcription using random hexamers. One entry per CDR3 protein, called by TCRdb with MiXCR from the immunoSEQ multiplex PCR reads. The sample has 110,000 or so distinct CDR3 sequences, around 97% seen once. The sequenced material came from CD4+ T cells from PBMCs. All receptors come from a human donor in good health.

About this clonotype: One junction end does not reproduce the germline sequence, and a read error may be involved. This sequence joins TRBV3-1 and TRBJ2-1; D perhaps matches TRBD2 (5 bases). Germline values: CDR1 LGHDT, CDR2 YNNKEL (reference sequence). There are 11 residues in the CDR3. CDR3 region: CASSHRWELFF. DNA of the CDR3: TGTGCCAGCAGCCACAGGTGGGAGCTGTTCTTC.

This sequence joins TRBV7-3 and TRBJ2-1; 7 nucleotides align to TRBD1. J lost 1 base, V lost 4 bases, and 7 bases had no gene match. The CDR3 loop spans 16 amino acids. The germline CDR1 and CDR2 sequences are SGHTA and FQGTGA. DNA for the CDR3: TGTGCCAGCAGCTACGGGGACAGCCCTTCCTACAATGAGCAGTTCTTC. Translation: CASSYGDSPSYNEQFF.

This chain links TRBV7-2 with TRBJ1-1; no firm D call. V was pared by 5 bases and J by 0 bases, with 7 bases between. CDR1 is SGHTA, CDR2 FQGNSA, per germline. This CDR3 region has 13 residues. CDR3 sequence: CASSRRMNTEAFF. CDR3 in DNA: TGTGCCAGCAGCCGTAGGATGAACACTGAAGCTTTCTTT. The full variable domain, completed using reference TRBV7-2 and TRBJ1-1, is GAGVSQSPSNKVTEKGKDVELRCDPISGHTALYWYRQSLGQGLEFLIYFQGNSAPDKSGLPSDRFSAERTGGSVSTLTIQRTQQEDSAVYLCASSRRMNTEAFFGQGTRLTVV.

This clonotype was recorded once. V usage is TRBV5-1 and J usage is TRBJ2-7; 7 nucleotides line up with TRBD2. V lost 3 bases, J lost 1 base, and 10 bases stayed unmatched. Germline V gene sequence: CDR1 SGHRS, CDR2 YFSETQ. The CDR3 extends over 16 amino acids. This chain's CDR3 is CASSSMGGSGSYEQYF. The CDR3 DNA sequence: TGCGCCAGCAGCTCTATGGGGGGGAGCGGATCCTACGAGCAGTACTTC.

A single count supports this clonotype. The chain uses TRBV20-1 and TRBJ1-2; 7 nucleotides line up with TRBD1. The V segment lost 1 base and the J segment 0 bases; nucleotides outside the gene matches: 14. CDR1 and CDR2 from the germline V gene are DFQATT and SNEGSKA (reference sequence). CDR3 size: 18 residues. CDR3 protein: CSARALGQIQSANYGYTF. The CDR3 coding sequence is TGCAGTGCTAGAGCCTTGGGACAGATCCAGTCAGCTAACTATGGCTACACCTTC.

The J gene is TRBJ1-1, the V gene TRBV5-1; D is undetermined. V was cut by 4 bases and J by 7 bases, with 14 bases left in between. The CDR3 spans 13 residues. The germline CDR1 and CDR2 sequences are SGHRS and YFSETQ. CDR3 sequence: CASSPSLDREAFF. CDR3 DNA sequence: TGCGCCAGCAGCCCGAGTCTGGACCGTGAAGCTTTCTTT.

V is TRBV30 and J is TRBJ2-7; possibly TRBD1 for D (6 bases). Per germline, CDR1 GTSNPN and CDR2 SVGIG (reference sequence). V lost 2 bases and J 11 bases, leaving 16 bases between the germline ends. This CDR3 has 12 residues. As DNA, the CDR3 is TGTGCCTGGAGTTCCGGGACATCTTACGAGTACTTC. Its protein is CAWSSGTSYEYF.

The rearrangement joins TRBV29-1 to TRBJ2-1; 9 bases agree with TRBD1. There are 15 residues in the CDR3. J gave up 2 bases and V 2 bases, and 4 bases lay outside the gene matches. Germline lookup yields CDR1 SQVTM and CDR2 ANQGSEA. CDR3 coding DNA: TGCAGCGTTGAAAGACGGGACAGGGCCTACAATGAGCAGTTCTTC. Translation gives CSVERRDRAYNEQFF.

The J gene is TRBJ2-7, the V gene TRBV2, with D perhaps assigned TRBD1 or TRBD2 (5 bases each). Germline loops: CDR1 SNHLY, CDR2 FYNNEI. Trimming left V 6 bases short and J 4 bases short, with 13 bases between. CDR3 length: 13 amino acids. Written as DNA, the CDR3 is TGTGCCAGCAGCGTCCGGGGCCAGTACGAGCAGTACTTC. Amino acids: CASSVRGQYEQYF. The whole variable domain, filled in from reference TRBV2 and TRBJ2-7, reads EPEVTQTPSHQVTQMGQEVILRCVPISNHLYFYWYRQILGQKVEFLVSFYNNEISEKSEIFDDQFSVERPDGSNFTLKIRSTKLEDSAMYFCASSVRGQYEQYFGPGTRLTVT.

The gene calls are TRBV5-1 and TRBJ2-3; D is tentatively TRBD1 or TRBD2 (5 bases each). Germline CDR1 and CDR2: SGHRS and YFSETQ. The CDR3 covers 14 residues. V lost 5 bases, J lost 2 bases, and 12 bases lay in between. Here the CDR3 reads CASSLGRVTDTQYF. The CDR3 region has the DNA TGCGCCAGCAGTCTGGGACGCGTCACAGATACGCAGTATTTT. Drawing the rest from reference TRBV5-1 and TRBJ2-3, the complete variable domain is KAGVTQTPRYLIKTRGQQVTLSCSPISGHRSVSWYQQTPGQGLQFLFEYFSETQRNKGNFPGRFSGRQFSNSRSEMNVSTLELGDSALYLCASSLGRVTDTQYFGPGTRLTVL.

The V gene is TRBV29-1, the J gene TRBJ1-4; no clear D gene. Germline V gene lookup returns CDR1 SQVTM and CDR2 ANQGSEA. V gave up 7 bases and J gave up 0 bases, with 15 bases separating them. CDR3 length equals 15 residues. In nucleotides, the CDR3 is TGCAGCGCCGTACGGATAATTGCAACTAATGAAAAACTGTTTTTT. This gives the protein CSAVRIIATNEKLFF.

The chain links TRBV6-2 or TRBV6-3 to TRBJ1-5; the D gene is possibly TRBD1 (6 bases). V was pared by 7 bases and J by 6 bases, with 19 bases between. Germline CDR1 and CDR2: MNHEY and SVGEGT. The CDR3 sequence is 15 residues long. Written as DNA, the CDR3 is TGTGCCAGCAACTCGATGACAGGACGGGGTCAGCCCCAGCATTTT. It encodes CASNSMTGRGQPQHF.

As to this clonotype: One end of the junction does not line up with germline, which may come from a read error. The V and J genes are TRBV5-4 and TRBJ2-3; no clear D. The germline CDR1 and CDR2 sequences are SGHNT and YYREEE (reference sequence). The CDR3 length is 15 residues. The DNA of the CDR3 is TGTGCCAGCAGCTTGCCCAGGTCGAACACAGATACGCAGTGTTTT. It translates to CASSLPRSNTDTQCF.